Sequencing of this TCR beta chain was carried out in a study of blood T cell repertoires in COVID-19. Original handling: Amplification of reference gene primers was used by the study to estimate nucleated cell counts. This table comes from immunoSEQ multiplex PCR, and its TCRdb copy is limited to in-frame clones, with some not included. Clone size and the V and J calls come from that table; the DNA yielded D and trimming. The top ten clones hold about 4.2% of a sample with around 270,000 clones, about 89% of them seen once. The CDR3 is 16 amino acids. Germline CDR1 and CDR2: SGHVS and FNYEAQ. V lost 1 base, J lost 3 bases, and 13 bases lay in between.

The sequenced material came from peripheral blood. The V gene is TRBV7-6, the J gene TRBJ1-5; D gene uncertain. This sequence was found in a man aged 40-50 years with acute or convalescent COVID-19. The CDR3 DNA follows: TGTGCCAGCAGCTTAGAAGTGGGAGCAAACAATCAGCCCCAGCATTTT. It specifies CASSLEVGANNQPQHF.